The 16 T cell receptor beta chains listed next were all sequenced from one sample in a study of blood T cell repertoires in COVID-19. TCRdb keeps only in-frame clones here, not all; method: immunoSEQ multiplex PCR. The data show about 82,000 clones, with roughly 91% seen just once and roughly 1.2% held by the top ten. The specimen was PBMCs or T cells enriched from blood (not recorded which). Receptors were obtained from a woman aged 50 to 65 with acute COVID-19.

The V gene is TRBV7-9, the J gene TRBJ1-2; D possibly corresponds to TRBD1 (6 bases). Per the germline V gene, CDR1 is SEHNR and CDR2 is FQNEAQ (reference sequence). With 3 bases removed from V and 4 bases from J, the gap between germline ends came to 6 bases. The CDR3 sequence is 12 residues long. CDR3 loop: CASSLDSYGYTF. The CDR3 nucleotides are TGTGCCAGCAGCTTGGACAGCTATGGCTACACCTTC.

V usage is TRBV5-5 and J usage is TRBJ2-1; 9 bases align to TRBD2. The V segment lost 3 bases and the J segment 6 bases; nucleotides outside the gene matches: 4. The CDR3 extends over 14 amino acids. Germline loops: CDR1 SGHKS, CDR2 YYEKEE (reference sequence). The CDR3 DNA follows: TGTGCCAGCAGCTGGCGGACTAGCGTCAATGAGCAGTTCTTC. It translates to CASSWRTSVNEQFF.

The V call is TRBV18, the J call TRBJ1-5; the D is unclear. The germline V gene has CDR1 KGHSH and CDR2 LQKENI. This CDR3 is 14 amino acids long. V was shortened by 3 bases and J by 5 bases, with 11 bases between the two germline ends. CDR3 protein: CASSPRPGDQPQHF. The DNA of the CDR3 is TGTGCCAGCTCACCCCGGCCCGGGGATCAGCCCCAGCATTTT.

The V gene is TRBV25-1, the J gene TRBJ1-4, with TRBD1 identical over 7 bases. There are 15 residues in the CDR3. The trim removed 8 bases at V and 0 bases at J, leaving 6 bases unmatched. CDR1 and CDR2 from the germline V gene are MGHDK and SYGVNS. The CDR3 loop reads CASGDSLATNEKLFF. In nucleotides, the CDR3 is TGTGCCAGCGGGGACAGCCTGGCAACTAATGAAAAACTGTTTTTT.

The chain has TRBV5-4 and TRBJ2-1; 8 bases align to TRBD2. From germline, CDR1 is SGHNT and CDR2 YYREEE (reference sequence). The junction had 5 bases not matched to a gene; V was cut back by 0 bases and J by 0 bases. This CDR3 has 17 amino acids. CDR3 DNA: TGTGCCAGCAGCTTGGGTGGCGGGGGGAGCTCCTACAATGAGCAGTTCTTC. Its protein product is CASSLGGGGSSYNEQFF.

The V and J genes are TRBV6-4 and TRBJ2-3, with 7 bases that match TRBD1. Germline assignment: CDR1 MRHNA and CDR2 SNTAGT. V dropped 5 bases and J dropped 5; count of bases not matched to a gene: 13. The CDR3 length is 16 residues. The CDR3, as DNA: TGTGCCAGCAGTCCGAGAGAGGGGGCCGAGAAAGATACGCAGTATTTT. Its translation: CASSPREGAEKDTQYF.

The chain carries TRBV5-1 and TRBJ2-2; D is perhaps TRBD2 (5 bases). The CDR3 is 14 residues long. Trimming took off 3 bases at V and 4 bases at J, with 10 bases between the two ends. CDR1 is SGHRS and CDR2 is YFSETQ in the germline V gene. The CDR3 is CASSSEGSTGELFF. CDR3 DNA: TGCGCCAGCAGCTCGGAAGGGAGCACCGGGGAGCTGTTTTTT.

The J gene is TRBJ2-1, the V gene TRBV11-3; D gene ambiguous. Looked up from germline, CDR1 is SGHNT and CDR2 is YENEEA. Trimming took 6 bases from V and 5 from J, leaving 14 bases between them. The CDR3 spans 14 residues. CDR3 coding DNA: TGTGCCAGCAGTTTGGGTGGGCAGAACAATGAGCAGTTCTTC. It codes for CASSLGGQNNEQFF.

DNA for the CDR3: TGTGCCAGCAGCTCACTCGGACAGGGGGCAGGGACCGGGGAGCTGTTTTTT. It encodes CASSSLGQGAGTGELFF. The V call is TRBV6-2 or TRBV6-3, the J call TRBJ2-2; 11 nucleotides match TRBD1. V dropped 6 bases and J dropped 5; count of bases not matched to a gene: 11. This CDR3 has 17 residues. Germline V gives CDR1 MNHEY, CDR2 SVGEGT.

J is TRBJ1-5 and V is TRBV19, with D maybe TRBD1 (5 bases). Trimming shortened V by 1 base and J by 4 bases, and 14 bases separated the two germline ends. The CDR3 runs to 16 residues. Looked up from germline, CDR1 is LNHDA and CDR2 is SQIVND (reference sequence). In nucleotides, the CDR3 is TGTGCCAGTAGTATAGCCGCGACAGTGTTTAATCAGCCCCAGCATTTT. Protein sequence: CASSIAATVFNQPQHF.

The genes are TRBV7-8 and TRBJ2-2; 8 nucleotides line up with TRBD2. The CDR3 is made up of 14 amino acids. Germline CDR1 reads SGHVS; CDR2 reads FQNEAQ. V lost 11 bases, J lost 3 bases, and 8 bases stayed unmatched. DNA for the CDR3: TGTGCCGCGAGGGGACTAGGTCACACCGGGGAGCTGTTTTTT. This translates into CAARGLGHTGELFF.

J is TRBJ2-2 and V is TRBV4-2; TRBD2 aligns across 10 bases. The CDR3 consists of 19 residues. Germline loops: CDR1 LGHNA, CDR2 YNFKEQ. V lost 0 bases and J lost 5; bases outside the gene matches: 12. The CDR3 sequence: CASSQDRLAGVLGTGELFF. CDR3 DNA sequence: TGTGCCAGCAGCCAAGATCGGCTAGCGGGAGTATTGGGGACCGGGGAGCTGTTTTTT.

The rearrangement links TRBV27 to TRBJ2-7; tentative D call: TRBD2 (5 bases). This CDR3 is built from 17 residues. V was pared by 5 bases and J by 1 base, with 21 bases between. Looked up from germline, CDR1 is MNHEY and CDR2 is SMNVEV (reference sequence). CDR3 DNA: TGTGCCAGCAGTCCTGGTGACGGATCCGGAGGATCCTACGAGCAGTACTTC. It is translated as CASSPGDGSGGSYEQYF.

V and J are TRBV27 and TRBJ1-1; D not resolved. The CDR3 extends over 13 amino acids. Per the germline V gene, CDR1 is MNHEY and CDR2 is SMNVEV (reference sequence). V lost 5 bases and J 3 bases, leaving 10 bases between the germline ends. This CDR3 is CASSRRDYTEAFF. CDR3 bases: TGTGCCAGCAGTCGCCGGGATTACACTGAAGCTTTCTTT.

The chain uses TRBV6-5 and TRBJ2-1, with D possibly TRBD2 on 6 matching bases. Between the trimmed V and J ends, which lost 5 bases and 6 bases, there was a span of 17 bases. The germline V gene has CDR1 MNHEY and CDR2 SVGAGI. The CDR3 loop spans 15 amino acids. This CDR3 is CASSRGLVGGNEQFF. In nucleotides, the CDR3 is TGTGCCAGCAGTCGGGGACTGGTGGGCGGCAATGAGCAGTTCTTC.

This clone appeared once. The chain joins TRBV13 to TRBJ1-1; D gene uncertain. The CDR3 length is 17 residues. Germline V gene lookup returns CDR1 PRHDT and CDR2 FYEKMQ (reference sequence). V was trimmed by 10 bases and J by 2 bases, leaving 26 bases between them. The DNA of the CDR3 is TGTGCCACTCAGGAGGGAAACAGTTTCGGAGATAACACTGAAGCTTTCTTT. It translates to CATQEGNSFGDNTEAFF.